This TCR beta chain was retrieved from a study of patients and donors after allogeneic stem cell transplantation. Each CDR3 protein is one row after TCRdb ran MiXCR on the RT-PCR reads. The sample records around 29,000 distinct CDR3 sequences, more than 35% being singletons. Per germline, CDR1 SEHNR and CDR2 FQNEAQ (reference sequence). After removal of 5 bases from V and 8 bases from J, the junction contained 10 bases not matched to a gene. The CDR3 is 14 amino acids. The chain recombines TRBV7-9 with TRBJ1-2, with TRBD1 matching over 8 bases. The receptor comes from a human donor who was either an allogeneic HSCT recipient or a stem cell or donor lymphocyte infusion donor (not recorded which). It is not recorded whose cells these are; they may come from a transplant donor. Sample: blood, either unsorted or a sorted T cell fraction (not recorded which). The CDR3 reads CASSPWTGLEGYTF. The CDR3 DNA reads TGTGCCAGCAGCCCATGGACAGGGTTGGAGGGCTACACCTTC.